This is a list of T cell receptor beta chains from one sample in a study of T-cell reconstitution after alpha-beta-depleted transplantation in children. TCRdb recomputed calls from the PCR reads with MiXCR, one row per CDR3 protein. Among about 260,000 distinct CDR3 sequences, 11% were seen once, and the ten largest hold about a quarter. The sample consisted of peripheral blood, taken 180 days after TCRalphabeta/CD19-depleted stem cell transplant. Source of these receptors: a male patient aged 2 to 9 who had a stem cell transplant for chronic granulomatous disease, so the T cells may come from the graft donor. Both conserved end residues are part of each CDR3. Fields, in order: clone size, D gene, J gene, V gene, CDR3 DNA, CDR3 protein. The D gene is left open where the match is weak. A clone size is listed for some rows: how often the clone was seen (once, few, many), or a class if it is expanded.

many,.,TRBJ2-3,TRBV20-1,TGCAGTGCTAGGTCGGGCGTCACGCAGTATTTT,CSARSGVTQYF
many,TRBD2,TRBJ2-1,TRBV20-1,TGCAGTGCTAGACCTAGCGGGCCCTACAATGAGCAGTTCTTC,CSARPSGPYNEQFF
many,.,TRBJ2-1,TRBV25-1,TGTGCCAGCAGTGAATATACACCAACTGAGGAGCAGTTCTTC,CASSEYTPTEEQFF
many,TRBD2,TRBJ2-5,TRBV29-1,TGCAGCGTCAGACCCGGGACTAGCGGGAGAGGGAAGACCCAGTACTTC,CSVRPGTSGRGKTQYF
many,.,TRBJ2-3,TRBV27,TGTGCCAGCATTGGAACTTCGAGCACAGATACGCAGTATTTT,CASIGTSSTDTQYF
few,.,TRBJ2-7,TRBV2,TGTGCCAGCACCGGGACGGTGACCTACGAGCAGTACTTC,CASTGTVTYEQYF
many,TRBD2,TRBJ2-1,TRBV10-3,TGTGCCATCAGTGAGTCGACGGGGAGGGTAGGTGAGCAGTTCTTC,CAISESTGRVGEQFF
many,TRBD1,TRBJ2-2,TRBV11-2,TGTGCCAGCAGCTCTTGGGTCGGGACAGGGATATTGACCGGGGAGCTGTTTTTT,CASSSWVGTGILTGELFF
many,.,TRBJ2-1,TRBV7-2,TGTGCCAGCAGCTGGAAGTACAATGAGCAGTTCTTC,CASSWKYNEQFF
many,.,TRBJ2-5,TRBV5-1,TGCGCCAGCAGCTTGGGGAACAGACAAGAGACCCAGTACTTC,CASSLGNRQETQYF
few,TRBD2,TRBJ2-7,TRBV19,TGTGCCAGTAGTATGGGTAGCGGGACCCGTCGCTCCTCCTACGAGCAGTACTTC,CASSMGSGTRRSSYEQYF
many,.,TRBJ2-7,TRBV3-1,TGTGCCAGCAGCCAAGTAGGGATAACCTACGAGCAGTACTTC,CASSQVGITYEQYF
.,.,TRBJ2-2,TRBV18,TGTGCCAGCTCACCACCGGTTTCCACCGGGGAGCTGTTTTTT,CASSPPVSTGELFF
few,TRBD2,TRBJ2-1,TRBV12-3/TRBV12-4,TGTGCCAGCAGTCCCAAAGGGCTAGCGGGAGTAAAAATTAACAATGAGCAGTTCTTC,CASSPKGLAGVKINNEQFF
few,TRBD1,TRBJ2-6,TRBV12-3/TRBV12-4,TGTGCCAGCAGTCCAGGGACAGTTGAAAGTGGGGCCAACGTCCTGACTTTC,CASSPGTVESGANVLTF
many,.,TRBJ2-4,TRBV7-2,TGTGCCAGCAGCCCACCCCTCACATCGGGCATTCAGTACTTC,CASSPPLTSGIQYF
many,.,TRBJ1-5,TRBV10-1,TGCGCCAGCAACTCCACGACCGGGAAAAACAATCAGCCCCAGCATTTT,CASNSTTGKNNQPQHF
many,.,TRBJ2-5,TRBV11-2,TGTGCCAGCAGCCCGATCCAGGCGGGCGGGGAGACCCAGTACTTC,CASSPIQAGGETQYF
many,TRBD2,TRBJ2-5,TRBV12-3/TRBV12-4,TGTGCCAGCAGTTTATTAGCGGGGGGAAGGTACCAAGAGACCCAGTACTTC,CASSLLAGGRYQETQYF
many,.,TRBJ2-5,TRBV7-9,TGTGCCAGCAGCTTAGAGGTTGAGACCCAGTACTTC,CASSLEVETQYF
.,TRBD2,TRBJ2-2,TRBV18,TGTGCCAGCTCAGCTAGCGGAGGCAACACCGGGGAGCTGTTTTTT,CASSASGGNTGELFF
many,.,TRBJ2-5,TRBV30,TGTGCCTGTTCTAGGAGCCAGACCCAGTACTTC,CACSRSQTQYF
many,TRBD1,TRBJ1-1,TRBV15,TGTGCCACCAGCAGAGACGGGACTTGGGACAGTACTGAAGCTTTCTTT,CATSRDGTWDSTEAFF
many,.,TRBJ2-1,TRBV3-1,TGTGCCAGCAGCCAAGATCGAGACAATGAGCAGTTCTTC,CASSQDRDNEQFF
many,.,TRBJ2-3,TRBV20-1,TGCAGTGCTATAGATCGGGACTCCCCTGCAGATACGCAGTATTTT,CSAIDRDSPADTQYF
many,.,TRBJ1-1,TRBV12-3/TRBV12-4,TGTGCCAGCAGTTTATACAGCATGAACACTGAAGCTTTCTTT,CASSLYSMNTEAFF
many,.,TRBJ2-3,TRBV27,TGTGCCAGCAGTTTAAGCGGACTGCAGTATTTT,CASSLSGLQYF
many,.,TRBJ2-1,TRBV25-1,TGTGCCAGCAGTTCCGGGAAACGGGGATACAATGAGCAGTTCTTC,CASSSGKRGYNEQFF
many,TRBD1,TRBJ2-1,TRBV7-6,TGTGCCAGCAGCTTAATCGGGGACAGGGGCCATGAGCAGTTCTTC,CASSLIGDRGHEQFF
many,.,TRBJ2-1,TRBV6-5,TGTGCCAGCAGTTACGTAGCGTTGAGCTCCTACAATGAGCAGTTCTTC,CASSYVALSSYNEQFF
many,.,TRBJ1-5,TRBV12-3/TRBV12-4,TGTGCCAGCAGTTTTTCACAGGGACCCAATCAGCCCCAGCATTTT,CASSFSQGPNQPQHF
few,.,TRBJ2-2,TRBV7-9,TGTGCCAGCAGAAACCCCCCGGGTAGGGGAACACCCGGGGAGCTGTTTTTT,CASRNPPGRGTPGELFF
many,.,TRBJ2-3,TRBV3-1,TGTGCCAGCAGCCAAGAAACGGGATTCGAGCGCACAGATACGCAGTATTTT,CASSQETGFERTDTQYF
many,TRBD1,TRBJ2-7,TRBV10-3,TGTGCCATCAGACCGGGACAGGGTATGTACGAGCAGTACTTC,CAIRPGQGMYEQYF
many,TRBD1,TRBJ1-1,TRBV6-5,TGTGCCAGCAGTTACAAGGACAGGGGGACTGAAGCTTTCTTT,CASSYKDRGTEAFF
few,.,TRBJ1-5,TRBV2,TGTGCCAGCAGTGAGGAGGCGCGGCAGCCCCAGCATTTT,CASSEEARQPQHF
many,.,TRBJ1-1,TRBV13,TGTGCCAGCAGCCAGGACAGTTTGGCGAACACTGAAGCTTTCTTT,CASSQDSLANTEAFF
.,TRBD2,TRBJ2-1,TRBV6-2/TRBV6-3,TGTGCCAGCAGTTACTCGGCGGGAGGTTTTCGGTTCTTC,CASSYSAGGFRFF
many,.,TRBJ2-7,TRBV20-1,TGCAGTGCTAGCCTACCCCGGCTAAGCTCCTACGAGCAGTACTTC,CSASLPRLSSYEQYF
many,TRBD1,TRBJ2-1,TRBV12-5,TGTGCTAGTGGTTTGACACCGATTAAGGGACAGCATTACAATGAGCAGTTCTTC,CASGLTPIKGQHYNEQFF
many,TRBD1,TRBJ1-1,TRBV7-9,TGTGCCAGCAGCTTACCAACAGGGGTGGGGACTGAAGCTTTCTTT,CASSLPTGVGTEAFF
many,TRBD2,TRBJ2-5,TRBV5-6,TGTGCCAGCAGCTTGGCGGTGCGGGAGGCTCCCGAGGAGACCCAGTACTTC,CASSLAVREAPEETQYF
many,.,TRBJ1-1,TRBV6-1,TGTGCCAGCAGTGTAAGGATTGGTGAAGCTTTCTTT,CASSVRIGEAFF
many,TRBD1,TRBJ2-2,TRBV6-2/TRBV6-3,TGTGCCATCACCCAGACAGGGTGGACCGGGGAGCTGTTTTTT,CAITQTGWTGELFF
many,.,TRBJ2-4,TRBV7-3,TGTGCCAGCAGCTTATGGGTAGGGGACATTCAGTACTTC,CASSLWVGDIQYF
few,.,TRBJ2-5,TRBV18,TGTGCCAGCTCACCACTGAACCCCGGCAGAGAGGAGACCCAGTACTTC,CASSPLNPGREETQYF
many,.,TRBJ2-2,TRBV28,TGTGCCAGCAGTGATCCCCTCCCGAACACCGGGGAGCTGTTTTTT,CASSDPLPNTGELFF
many,.,TRBJ2-7,TRBV28,TGTGCCAGCAGTCCATTCGACACTTACGAGCAGTACTTC,CASSPFDTYEQYF
many,.,TRBJ2-3,TRBV23-1,TGCGCCAAAGACAGAGGTCCAGATACGCAGTATTTT,CAKDRGPDTQYF
many,TRBD1,TRBJ2-1,TRBV20-1,TGCAGTGCTCCCGGACAGGGGTACTATGAGCAGTTCTTC,CSAPGQGYYEQFF
many,.,TRBJ2-3,TRBV7-6,TGTGCCAGCAGCTCACGGAGGGGCCACACAGATACGCAGTATTTT,CASSSRRGHTDTQYF
many,.,TRBJ1-2,TRBV5-1,TGCGCCAGCAGCTTGGCCCCAACCCGGGACATGGGCTATGGCTACACCTTC,CASSLAPTRDMGYGYTF
many,.,TRBJ2-2,TRBV29-1,TGCAGCGTTCACACAGGTGGGGCCGGGGAGCTGTTTTTT,CSVHTGGAGELFF
many,.,TRBJ2-7,TRBV28,TGTGCCAGCAGTTTCACCTCTCCCCTTTCCGAGCAGTACTTC,CASSFTSPLSEQYF
many,TRBD1,TRBJ1-5,TRBV24-1,TGTGCCACCAGTGATTCACGGACAGGGAATCAGCCCCAGCATTTT,CATSDSRTGNQPQHF
many,TRBD1,TRBJ1-1,TRBV5-1,TGCGCCAGCAGCTTGAAAACAGGGGGAGCTGAAGCTTTCTTT,CASSLKTGGAEAFF
many,.,TRBJ2-5,TRBV25-1,TGTGCCAGCAGGTTAGGGGGGAAATCGGAGACCCAGTACTTC,CASRLGGKSETQYF
many,.,TRBJ2-3,TRBV20-1,TGCAGTGCTAGAGGAGTAGATACGCAGTATTTT,CSARGVDTQYF
few,.,TRBJ1-1,TRBV20-1,TGCAGTGCTAGTTCCGTTAACACTGAAGCTTTCTTT,CSASSVNTEAFF